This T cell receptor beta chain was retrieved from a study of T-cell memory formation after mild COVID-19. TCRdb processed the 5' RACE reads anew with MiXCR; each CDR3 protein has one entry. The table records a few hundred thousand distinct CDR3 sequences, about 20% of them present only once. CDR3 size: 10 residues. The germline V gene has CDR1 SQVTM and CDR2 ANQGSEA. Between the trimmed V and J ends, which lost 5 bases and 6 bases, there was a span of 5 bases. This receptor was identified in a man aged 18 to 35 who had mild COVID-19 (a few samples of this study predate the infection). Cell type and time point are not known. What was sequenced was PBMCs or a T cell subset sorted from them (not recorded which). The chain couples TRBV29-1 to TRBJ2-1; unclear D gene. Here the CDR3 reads CSVFGNEQFF. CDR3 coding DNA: TGCAGCGTTTTCGGCAATGAGCAGTTCTTC.